The 8 T cell receptor beta chains below come from one sample, sequenced in a study of cytotoxic CD8 clonotypes in ibrutinib-treated CLL. Libraries were prepared by immunoSEQ multiplex PCR; TCRdb keeps only in-frame clonotypes and omits some of them. Of 300,000 to 350,000 clones in the sample, around four fifths are singletons; the top ten hold 5.5% to 8%. Sequences were derived from PBMCs, sampled before ibrutinib treatment. These receptors all stem from a human donor with chronic lymphocytic leukemia.

This chain links TRBV28 with TRBJ2-3; D remains unclear. Per germline, CDR1 MDHEN and CDR2 SYDVKM. V lost 6 bases and J lost 5, with 9 bases in between. The CDR3 length is 12 residues. CDR3 amino acids: CASSKFGDTQYF. The CDR3, as DNA: TGTGCCAGCAGCAAATTTGGAGATACGCAGTATTTT. Filled out from reference TRBV28 and TRBJ2-3, the complete variable domain reads DVKVTQSSRYLVKRTGEKVFLECVQDMDHENMFWYRQDPGLGLRLIYFSYDVKMKEKGDIPEGYSVSREKKERFSLILESASTNQTSMYLCASSKFGDTQYFGPGTRLTVL.

In this sample, this clone turned up a few times. This chain joins TRBV7-9 and TRBJ2-3; D is possibly TRBD1 (6 bases). Germline loops: CDR1 SEHNR, CDR2 FQNEAQ (reference sequence). The V end was cut by 0 bases, the J end by 6 bases, with 10 bases between. CDR3 length equals 14 residues. The CDR3 here is CASSLAGAGDTQYF. For the CDR3, the DNA is TGTGCCAGCAGCTTAGCGGGGGCAGGGGATACGCAGTATTTT.

This rearrangement joins TRBV27 to TRBJ2-7; D perhaps matches TRBD1 (6 bases). The CDR3 contains 14 residues. V lost 1 base and J lost 3, with 10 bases in between. Germline V gene lookup returns CDR1 MNHEY and CDR2 SMNVEV (reference sequence). Written as DNA, the CDR3 is TGTGCCAGCAGTTTATTCGAAGGGGGCTACGAGCAGTACTTC. This translates into CASSLFEGGYEQYF.

This chain connects TRBV4-3 to TRBJ2-1, with TRBD1 as a possible D gene (5 bases). This CDR3 spans 13 amino acids. V lost 3 bases, J lost 15 bases, and 18 bases lay in between. CDR1 LGHNA and CDR2 YSLEER come from the germline V gene. The CDR3 is CASSHNNQGVPFF. The DNA for the CDR3 is TGCGCCAGCAGCCACAACAACCAAGGGGTTCCGTTCTTC.

The V call is TRBV5-4, the J call TRBJ1-2, with D perhaps matching TRBD1 (6 bases). Germline CDR1 SGHNT, CDR2 YYREEE (reference sequence). V was pared by 3 bases and J by 4 bases, with 10 bases between. This CDR3 contains 13 residues. This CDR3 reads CASSSTGLYGYTF. The CDR3, as DNA: TGTGCCAGCAGCTCAACAGGGCTCTATGGCTACACCTTC.

The CDR3 here is CATSRDPYNEQFF. DNA for the CDR3: TGTGCCACCAGCAGAGATCCATACAATGAGCAGTTCTTC. The chain is built from TRBV15 and TRBJ2-1; D uncertain. The V end was cut by 0 bases, the J end by 4 bases, with 4 bases between. The CDR3 has 13 residues. From germline, CDR1 is LNHNV and CDR2 YYDKDF (reference sequence).

V usage is TRBV19 and J usage is TRBJ1-2, with D possibly matching TRBD1 (5 bases). CDR1 is LNHDA, CDR2 SQIVND, per germline (reference sequence). The V end lost 5 bases, the J end lost 3 bases, and 13 bases lay between the germline ends. This CDR3 has 14 residues. The CDR3 nucleotides are TGTGCCAGTAGTTCGAGACAGCTCCACTATGGCTACACCTTC. This gives the protein CASSSRQLHYGYTF.

The rearrangement uses TRBV7-2 and TRBJ2-5, with 11 bases identical to TRBD2. The CDR3 has 15 residues. Trimming cost V 5 bases and J 2 bases; bases outside gene matches: 4. CDR1 is SGHTA, CDR2 FQGNSA, per germline. CDR3 sequence: CASSRGTSGQETQYF. The CDR3 region has the DNA TGTGCCAGCAGCCGCGGGACTAGCGGTCAAGAGACCCAGTACTTC.